Below are 24 T cell receptor beta chains sequenced from a single sample in a study of tumor and adjacent non-tumor tissue in lung cancer. RNA was extracted from bulk tissue without any cell sorting. This non-tumor lung sample came from over 3 cm beyond the tumor edge. Three rounds of nested PCR, following a modified ARM-PCR protocol, produced the TCRbeta library. TCRdb re-called the multiplex PCR reads through MiXCR, storing one row per CDR3 protein. This sample carries around 100,000 distinct CDR3 sequences, approximately 65% of them seen once, and the ten largest clones take roughly a fifth. What was sequenced was distant non-tumor lung tissue. These receptors all stem from a man aged 25-45 years with non-small cell lung cancer.

The chain uses TRBV29-1 and TRBJ2-1; maybe TRBD2 (5 bases). Trimming left V 0 bases short and J 1 base short, with 13 bases between. CDR3 length equals 16 residues. Germline CDR1 SQVTM, CDR2 ANQGSEA. This CDR3 reads CSVEDLYGMSYNEQFF. Written as DNA, the CDR3 is TGCAGCGTTGAAGATCTCTACGGGATGTCCTACAATGAGCAGTTCTTC.

This clonotype was recorded at least ten times. The chain uses TRBV29-1 and TRBJ1-1; 7 nucleotides line up with TRBD1. This CDR3 has 14 residues. The V segment lost 4 bases and the J segment 4 bases; nucleotides outside the gene matches: 9. Germline V CDR1 and CDR2: SQVTM, ANQGSEA. This chain's CDR3 is CSVGGRQGSTEAFF. Here the CDR3 DNA reads TGCAGCGTTGGGGGCAGACAGGGAAGCACTGAAGCTTTCTTT.

With respect to this clonotype: At one end, the junction sequence differs from germline, possibly due to a read error. The genes are TRBV29-1 and TRBJ2-3; D is perhaps TRBD2 (6 bases). This CDR3 has 14 residues. Per germline, CDR1 SQVTM and CDR2 ANQGSEA. CDR3 sequence: CSIDPSEDTDTQYF. In nucleotides, the CDR3 is TGCAGCATTGACCCTAGCGAGGATACAGATACGCAGTATTTT.

The CDR3 nucleotides are TGTGCCAGCAGTTACTCGGCGGGACGGGGCCACCTGAGCTCCTACAATGAGCAGTTCTTC. Translation: CASSYSAGRGHLSSYNEQFF. This rearrangement joins TRBV6-2 or TRBV6-3 to TRBJ2-1; D possibly corresponds to TRBD2 (6 bases). V was cut by 0 bases and J by 0 bases, with 21 bases left in between. The length of the CDR3 is 20 residues. Germline V gene lookup returns CDR1 MNHEY and CDR2 SVGEGT.

Comments on this clonotype: At one boundary the junction diverges from the germline segment, which might be a read error. The V gene is TRBV4-2, the J gene TRBJ2-7; D not certain. The CDR3 has 13 residues. The V gene's germline CDR1 is LGHNA and CDR2 YNFKEQ. The CDR3 protein is CASSQGGRYKQCF. CDR3 nucleotides: TGTGCCAGCAGCCAAGGAGGCCGCTACAAGCAGTGCTTC.

The gene calls are TRBV6-5 and TRBJ1-2, with 7 nucleotides matching TRBD1. Germline-derived CDR1 and CDR2 are MNHEY and SVGAGI. V shed 10 bases and J 4 bases; nucleotides not matched to a gene: 15. CDR3 length equals 15 residues. Here the CDR3 reads CATRPDRAVTYGYTF. The CDR3 bases are TGTGCCACCAGACCTGACAGGGCTGTAACCTATGGCTACACCTTC.

This clonotype has just one count. The rearrangement joins TRBV4-2 to TRBJ2-3, with no clear D. Trimming stripped 7 bases from V and 4 bases from J, with 12 bases between. The germline gives CDR1 LGHNA, CDR2 YNFKEQ. CDR3 length: 13 residues. CDR3 bases: TGTGCCAGCATGTCACTAATCTCAGATACGCAGTATTTT. Its translation: CASMSLISDTQYF.

Comment on this clonotype: A much larger clone differs by one base, so this may be a read error. The CDR3 DNA sequence: TGTGCCAGCAGCGGACGGGACAGGGGGATTAGAGCTTTCTTT. Encoded protein: CASSGRDRGIRAFF. The J gene is TRBJ1-1, the V gene TRBV5-6; TRBD1 aligns across 11 bases. Trimming at V came to 4 bases and at J to 10 bases, leaving 9 bases not matched to a gene. The CDR3 runs to 14 residues. Germline CDR1 reads SGHDT; CDR2 reads YYEEEE. The full variable domain, rest sourced from reference TRBV5-6 and TRBJ1-1, is DAGVTQSPTHLIKTRGQQVTLRCSPKSGHDTVSWYQQALGQGPQFIFQYYEEEERQRGNFPDRFSGHQFPNYSSELNVNALLLGDSALYLCASSGRDRGIRAFFGQGTRLTVV.

About this clonotype: Because the CDR3 is missing its conserved closing phenylalanine or tryptophan, this is likely a read error. The chain uses TRBV20-1 and TRBJ2-1; 10 bases fit TRBD2. V lost 6 bases to trimming and J lost 8 bases; unmatched junction nucleotides: 13. The germline V gene has CDR1 DFQATT and CDR2 SNEGSKA (reference sequence). The CDR3 spans 15 residues. CDR3 in amino acids: CSAMSGTSVLHEQFY. The DNA of the CDR3 is TGCAGTGCCATGAGCGGGACTAGCGTTCTCCATGAGCAGTTCTAC.

This rearrangement joins TRBV11-2 to TRBJ2-7; 9 nucleotides line up with TRBD1. From germline, CDR1 is SGHAT and CDR2 FQNNGV. This CDR3 is built from 17 residues. J was trimmed by 5 bases and V by 2 bases; bases with no gene match: 13. CDR3 nucleotide sequence: TGTGCCAGCAGCTTAATCCGGGTGGGGACAGGGATAGACGAGCAGTACTTC. This translates into CASSLIRVGTGIDEQYF.

This chain links TRBV11-2 with TRBJ1-5; perhaps TRBD1 as D (6 bases). This CDR3 comprises 13 residues. V was clipped by 0 bases and J by 11 bases, with 11 bases between them. Looked up from germline, CDR1 is SGHAT and CDR2 is FQNNGV. The CDR3 DNA sequence: TGTGCCAGCAGCTTAGATATTTGGACAGCCCAGCATTTT. It codes for CASSLDIWTAQHF.

The V call is TRBV19, the J call TRBJ1-1, with D unclear. Trimming removed 5 bases at V and 1 base at J, with 11 bases between. CDR3 size: 14 residues. Germline-derived CDR1 and CDR2 are LNHDA and SQIVND (reference sequence). Written as DNA, the CDR3 is TGTGCCAGTAGTCTCGATTTGGAGAACACTGAAGCTTTCTTT. It encodes CASSLDLENTEAFF.

A remark on this clonotype: An end of the junction does not agree with germline; a read error may underlie this. The chain employs TRBV5-6 and TRBJ2-2; 7 nucleotides line up with TRBD1. The CDR3 contains 16 residues. Germline values: CDR1 SGHDT, CDR2 YYEEEE. This CDR3 reads CASSLEVTGNTGELFF. The CDR3, as DNA: TGTGCCAGCAGCTTGGAAGTGACAGGGAACACCGGGGAGCTCTTTTTT.

In this sample, this clonotype turned up a few times. Being one base from a much bigger clone, this may be a read error. For the CDR3, the DNA is TGTGCCAACAGTTACAGCTCCTACGAGCAGTACTTC. Amino acid sequence: CANSYSSYEQYF. The J gene is TRBJ2-7, the V gene TRBV6-2 or TRBV6-3; D gene ambiguous. The CDR3 extends over 12 amino acids. Per the germline V gene, CDR1 is MNHEY and CDR2 is SVGEGT.

In the case of this clonotype: A read error may account for a junction end that differs from germline. The V and J genes are TRBV6-5 and TRBJ2-1, with TRBD2 matching 8 bases. CDR1 and CDR2 from the germline V gene are MNHEY and SVGAGI. This CDR3 is 15 amino acids long. Here the CDR3 reads CASSYSGGQSDEQFF. CDR3 bases: TGTGCTAGCAGTTACTCGGGGGGGCAAAGCGATGAGCAGTTCTTC.

A word on this clonotype: One end of the junction is discordant with germline, which a read error may explain. The chain links TRBV5-1 to TRBJ2-2, with a possible D match to TRBD1 (6 bases). Germline V CDR1 and CDR2: SGHRS, YFSETQ. The CDR3 totals 15 residues. The CDR3: CASSLAVGGTGKLFF. Written as DNA, the CDR3 is TGCGCCAGCAGCTTGGCGGTTGGGGGCACCGGGAAGCTGTTTTTT.

The chain employs TRBV5-1 and TRBJ2-7; tentative D call: TRBD2 (6 bases). CDR1 is SGHRS, CDR2 YFSETQ, per germline. CDR3 length equals 14 residues. Trimming stripped 4 bases from V and 1 base from J, with 12 bases between. CDR3 loop: CASSPGDTSYEQYF. The CDR3 coding sequence is TGCGCCAGCAGCCCGGGAGATACATCCTACGAGCAGTACTTC.

V usage is TRBV20-1 and J usage is TRBJ2-7; 9 bases agree with TRBD2. CDR1 is DFQATT and CDR2 is SNEGSKA in the germline V gene (reference sequence). The CDR3 runs to 13 residues. Trimming at V came to 7 bases and at J to 5 bases, leaving 9 bases not matched to a gene. This CDR3 is CSVGGRGMNEQYF. CDR3 nucleotides: TGCAGTGTGGGCGGGAGGGGCATGAACGAGCAGTACTTC.

This clonotype has more than one count but fewer than ten. This may be a read error: a much more frequent sequence differs by one nucleotide. The rearrangement links TRBV20-1 to TRBJ2-3; D uncertain. This CDR3 spans 14 amino acids. The germline V gene has CDR1 DFQATT and CDR2 SNEGSKA (reference sequence). The CDR3 DNA reads as TGCAGTGCTAGACAGGACCAGCTCTCTGATACGCGGTATTTT. Residues: CSARQDQLSDTRYF.

V is TRBV29-1 and J is TRBJ2-3, with D perhaps matching TRBD2 (6 bases). In germline, CDR1 is SQVTM, CDR2 ANQGSEA. V shed 4 bases and J shed 5 bases, with 28 bases lying between them. This CDR3 spans 18 amino acids. CDR3 residues: CSVVGDWVGRGSIDTQYF. The CDR3 DNA reads as TGCAGCGTTGTGGGGGATTGGGTAGGACGGGGGTCCATAGATACGCAGTATTTT.

On this clonotype itself: A junction end diverges from the germline sequence, so it may reflect a read error. This chain connects TRBV11-2 to TRBJ2-5, with 8 bases lining up with TRBD2. This CDR3 has 19 residues. The germline V gene encodes CDR1 SGHAT and CDR2 FQNNGV. The CDR3 loop reads CTSSLGSVWSGGFQETQYF. The CDR3, as DNA: TGTACCAGCAGTTTAGGGTCGGTCTGGAGCGGGGGTTTCCAAGAGACCCAGTACTTC.

This clonotype was observed once. The missing conserved phenylalanine or tryptophan at the end of this CDR3 makes a read error likely. The rearrangement links TRBV6-5 to TRBJ2-5; D is ambiguous. Germline CDR1 and CDR2: MNHEY and SVGAGI. The CDR3 sequence is 14 residues long. CDR3 bases: TGTGTCAGCAGTTACTCGGCAGATCCCGAGACCCAGTACTTA. This encodes CVSSYSADPETQYL.

About this clonotype: This may be a read error, as it is one base from a much larger clone. The genes are TRBV12-3 or TRBV12-4 and TRBJ1-2; no firm D call. V was shortened by 3 bases and J by 4 bases, with 12 bases between the two germline ends. This CDR3 comprises 14 residues. The CDR3, as DNA: TGTGCCAGCAGTTTCATCACTGGCCCCTATGGCTACACCTTC. This gives the protein CASSFITGPYGYTF.

About this clonotype: Since the CDR3 does not end with the conserved phenylalanine or tryptophan, this likely comes from a read error. V and J are TRBV20-1 and TRBJ1-6; TRBD1 is a possible D gene (5 bases). V was pared by 6 bases and J by 9 bases, with 15 bases between. Germline V gene sequence: CDR1 DFQATT, CDR2 SNEGSKA (reference sequence). There are 13 residues in the CDR3. The CDR3 region is CSARDVPGSPLHY. In nucleotides, the CDR3 is TGCAGTGCCAGGGACGTCCCGGGTTCACCCCTCCACTAT.